The subject of this entry is one T cell receptor (beta chain). The entry originates in a study of long-term antiretroviral therapy in people with HIV. This CDR3 has 17 residues. Samples held 1-10 million cryopreserved PBMC, and DNA extraction followed. Survey level was the resolution at which the v3.0 immunoSEQ assay ran. Method: immunoSEQ multiplex PCR; TCRdb's copy keeps in-frame clones and lacks some. The sample has some 20,000 clones; 65% to 80% are singletons. This specimen was unsorted PBMCs, taken 0.5 years before starting antiretroviral therapy. The chain joins TRBV21-1 to TRBJ2-7; the table's D call, TRBD1, has no DNA check behind it. TRBV21-1 is marked as a pseudogene. The sequence was collected from a man between 18 and 35 years old with HIV. The DNA for the CDR3 is TGTGCCAGCAGCAAAGAGGGACAGGGGGCTGGGTCCTACGAGCAGTACTTC. Its translation: CASSKEGQGAGSYEQYF.